The 2 T cell receptor beta chains below all came from one sample that was sequenced in a study of blood T cell repertoires in COVID-19. Measured with immunoSEQ multiplex PCR; TCRdb has only the in-frame clones, and not every one. The table lists over 35,000 clones, 55% to 75% of them singletons, with 6.2% in the top ten. Source material: peripheral blood. The receptors were gathered from a man aged 80 or over with acute or convalescent COVID-19.

CDR3 coding DNA: TGTGCCAGCACAGGGAACCTTGGAAACACCATATATTTT. Amino acids: CASTGNLGNTIYF. V usage is TRBV6-5 and J usage is TRBJ1-3; TRBD1 might be the D (5 bases). Trimming shortened V by 7 bases and J by 3 bases, and 10 bases separated the two germline ends. The germline V gene encodes CDR1 MNHEY and CDR2 SVGAGI. The CDR3 extends over 13 amino acids.

This clone has only a few counts. The chain has TRBV29-1 and TRBJ2-1; D is uncertain. V was pared by 0 bases and J by 7 bases, with 4 bases between. This CDR3 spans 11 amino acids. CDR1 and CDR2 from the germline V gene are SQVTM and ANQGSEA. CDR3 nucleotide sequence: TGCAGCGTTGAAGATTCTAATGAGCAGTTCTTC. Amino acids: CSVEDSNEQFF.